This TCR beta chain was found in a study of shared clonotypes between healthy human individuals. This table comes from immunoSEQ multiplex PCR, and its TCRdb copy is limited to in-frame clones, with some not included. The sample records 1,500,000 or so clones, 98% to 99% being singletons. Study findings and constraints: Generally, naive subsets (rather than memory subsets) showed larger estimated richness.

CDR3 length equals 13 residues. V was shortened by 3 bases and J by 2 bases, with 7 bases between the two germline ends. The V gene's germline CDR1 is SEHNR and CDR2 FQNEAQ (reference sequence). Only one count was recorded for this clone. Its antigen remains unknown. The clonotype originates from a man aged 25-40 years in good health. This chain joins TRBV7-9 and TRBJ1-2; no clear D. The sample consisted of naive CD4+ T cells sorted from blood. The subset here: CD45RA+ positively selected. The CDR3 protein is CASSFKKNYGYTF. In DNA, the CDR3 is TGTGCCAGCAGCTTTAAAAAGAACTATGGCTACACCTTC.